The next 11 T cell receptor beta chains were all read from a single sample in a study of blood T cell repertoires in COVID-19. Using immunoSEQ multiplex PCR, the repertoire was profiled, and TCRdb retains in-frame clones only, with some absent. The sample lists 100,000 to 150,000 clones; about four fifths were seen once. The source material was peripheral blood. The receptor set was obtained from a man aged 60-69 years with acute or convalescent COVID-19.

The chain is built from TRBV12-3 or TRBV12-4 and TRBJ1-2; D possibly corresponds to TRBD1 (6 bases). This CDR3 has 13 amino acids. The V gene lost 2 bases and the J gene lost 6 bases, with 10 bases spanning the gap. The CDR3 region has the DNA TGTGCCAGCAGTTTAACAGGGTTTGATGGCTACACCTTC. The encoded protein is CASSLTGFDGYTF.

The table lists this clone with a count of one. The chain joins TRBV30 to TRBJ1-1; 8 bases agree with TRBD1. The CDR3 is 11 amino acids. From germline, CDR1 is GTSNPN and CDR2 SVGIG (reference sequence). The CDR3 loop reads CAATGGTEAFF. The CDR3 DNA is TGTGCAGCAACAGGGGGCACTGAAGCTTTCTTT. Full variable domain (missing parts from reference TRBV30 and TRBJ1-1): SQTIHQWPATLVQPVGSPLSLECTVEGTSNPNLYWYRQAAGRGLQLLFYSVGIGQISSEVPQNLSASRPQDRQFILSSKKLLLSDSGFYLCAATGGTEAFFGQGTRLTVV.

The chain links TRBV2 to TRBJ2-2; D is unclear. Germline V lookup: CDR1 SNHLY, CDR2 FYNNEI. The V gene lost 8 bases and the J gene lost 1 base, with 14 bases spanning the gap. This CDR3 has 15 amino acids. The CDR3 spells CASLNPFGNTGELFF. The CDR3 coding sequence is TGTGCCAGCCTAAACCCGTTTGGGAACACCGGGGAGCTGTTTTTT.

The chain carries TRBV30 and TRBJ1-2; the match to TRBD1 covers 8 bases. The V gene end was trimmed by 2 bases and the J gene end by 5 bases; junction bases not matched to a gene: 4. The germline CDR1 and CDR2 sequences are GTSNPN and SVGIG (reference sequence). This CDR3 region has 13 residues. The CDR3 protein is CAWSRDRPYGYTF. CDR3 nucleotides: TGTGCCTGGAGTCGGGACAGGCCGTATGGCTACACCTTC.

The CDR3 spells CASSAVGANTEAFF. CDR3 DNA: TGCGCCAGCAGTGCGGTGGGCGCAAACACTGAAGCTTTCTTT. The chain employs TRBV10-2 and TRBJ1-1; unclear D gene. CDR3 size: 14 residues. Per germline, CDR1 WSHSY and CDR2 SAAADI. V was clipped by 4 bases and J by 2 bases, with 11 bases between them.

The rearrangement uses TRBV27 and TRBJ2-5; unclear D gene. Per the germline V gene, CDR1 is MNHEY and CDR2 is SMNVEV (reference sequence). This CDR3 is built from 14 residues. Trimming pared 5 bases from V and 5 bases from J, leaving 15 bases between. In DNA, the CDR3 is TGTGCCAGCAGTCTCGACCCAATCGGGGAGACCCAGTACTTC. Translation: CASSLDPIGETQYF.

The V gene is TRBV27, the J gene TRBJ1-5; the D gene is possibly TRBD1 (6 bases). Germline CDR1 is MNHEY and CDR2 is SMNVEV (reference sequence). The CDR3 is 14 residues long. Trimming left V 0 bases short and J 5 bases short, with 8 bases between. The CDR3 DNA follows: TGTGCCAGCAGTTTATCGGGGGCGCATCAGCCCCAGCATTTT. Its protein is CASSLSGAHQPQHF.

The CDR3, as DNA: TGCGCCAGCAGCGAGGCAGGGAACTACGAGCAGTACTTC. Its protein is CASSEAGNYEQYF. The rearrangement links TRBV5-1 to TRBJ2-7; a possible D gene is TRBD1 (5 bases). Trimming removed 4 bases at V and 3 bases at J, with 11 bases between. CDR1 is SGHRS, CDR2 YFSETQ, per germline. The CDR3 totals 13 residues.

This rearrangement joins TRBV6-4 to TRBJ2-2; 14 bases map to TRBD2. This CDR3 region has 15 residues. With 8 bases clipped from V and 4 bases from J, the junction kept 3 bases outside the gene matches. Germline V CDR1 and CDR2: MRHNA, SNTAGT. The CDR3, as DNA: TGTGCCAGCCGACTAGCGGGAGGGAGCACCGGGGAGCTGTTTTTT. This translates into CASRLAGGSTGELFF.

The rearrangement uses TRBV19 and TRBJ2-1; D is perhaps TRBD2 (6 bases). CDR1 is LNHDA and CDR2 is SQIVND in the germline V gene (reference sequence). The CDR3 has 13 residues. Trimming left V 6 bases short and J 4 bases short, with 10 bases between. In DNA form, the CDR3 reads TGTGCCAGTAGGACGGACTATTACAATGAGCAGTTCTTC. It codes for CASRTDYYNEQFF. Together with reference TRBV19 and TRBJ2-1, the CDR3 gives the full variable domain: DGGITQSPKYLFRKEGQNVTLSCEQNLNHDAMYWYRQDPGQGLRLIYYSQIVNDFQKGDIAEGYSVSREKKESFPLTVTSAQKNPTAFYLCASRTDYYNEQFFGPGTRLTVL.

The chain employs TRBV4-2 and TRBJ2-2, with a tentative D call TRBD2 (6 bases). Germline CDR1 and CDR2: LGHNA and YNFKEQ. The V and J ends lost 4 bases and 4 bases respectively, with 22 bases between them. The CDR3 loop spans 18 amino acids. CDR3 in amino acids: CASSPGGTGRGFTGELFF. In DNA form, the CDR3 reads TGTGCCAGCAGCCCAGGAGGGACCGGGAGAGGTTTCACCGGGGAGCTGTTTTTT.